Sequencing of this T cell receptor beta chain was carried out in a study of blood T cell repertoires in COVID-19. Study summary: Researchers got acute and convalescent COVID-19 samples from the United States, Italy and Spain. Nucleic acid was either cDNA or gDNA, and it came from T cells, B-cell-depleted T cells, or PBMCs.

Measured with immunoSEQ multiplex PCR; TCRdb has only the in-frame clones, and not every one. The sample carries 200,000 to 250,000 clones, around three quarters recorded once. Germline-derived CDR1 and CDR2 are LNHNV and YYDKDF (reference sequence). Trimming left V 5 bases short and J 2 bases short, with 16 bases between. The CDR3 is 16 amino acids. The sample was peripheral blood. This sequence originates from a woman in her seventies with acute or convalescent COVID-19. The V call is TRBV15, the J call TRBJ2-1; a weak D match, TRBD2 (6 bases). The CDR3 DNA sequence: TGTGCCACCAGCGGGCCGGACCCGGGGGCCTACAATGAGCAGTTCTTC. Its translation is CATSGPDPGAYNEQFF.